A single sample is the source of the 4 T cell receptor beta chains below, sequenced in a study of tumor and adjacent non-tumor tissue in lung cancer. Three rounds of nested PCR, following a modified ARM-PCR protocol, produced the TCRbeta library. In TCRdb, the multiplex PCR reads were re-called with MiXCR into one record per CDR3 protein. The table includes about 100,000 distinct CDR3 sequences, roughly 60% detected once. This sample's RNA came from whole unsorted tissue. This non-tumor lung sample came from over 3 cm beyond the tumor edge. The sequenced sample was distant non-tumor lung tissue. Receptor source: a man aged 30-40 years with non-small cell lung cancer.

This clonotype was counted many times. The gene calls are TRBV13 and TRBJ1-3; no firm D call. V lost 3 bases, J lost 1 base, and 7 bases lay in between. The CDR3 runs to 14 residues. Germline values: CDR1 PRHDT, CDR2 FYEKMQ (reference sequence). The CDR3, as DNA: TGTGCCAGCAGCTTCCGGGGTTCTGGAAACACCATATATTTT. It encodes CASSFRGSGNTIYF.

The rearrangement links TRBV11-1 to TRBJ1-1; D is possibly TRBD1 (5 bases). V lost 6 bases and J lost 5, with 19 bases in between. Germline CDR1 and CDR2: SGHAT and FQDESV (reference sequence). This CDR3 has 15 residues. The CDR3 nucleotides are TGTGCCAGCAGTTCGCCCGACAGCCTGAGTACTGAAGCTTTCTTT. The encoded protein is CASSSPDSLSTEAFF.

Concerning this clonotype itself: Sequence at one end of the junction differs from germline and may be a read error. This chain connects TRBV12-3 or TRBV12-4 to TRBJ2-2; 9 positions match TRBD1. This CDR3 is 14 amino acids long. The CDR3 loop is CVSSPTGGTGELFF. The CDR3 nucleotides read TGTGTCAGCAGTCCGACAGGGGGAACCGGGGAGCTGTTTTTT.

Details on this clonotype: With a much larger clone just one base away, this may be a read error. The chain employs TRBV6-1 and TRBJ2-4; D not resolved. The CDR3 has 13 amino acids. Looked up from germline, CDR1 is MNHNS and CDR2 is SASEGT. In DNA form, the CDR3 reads TGTGCCAACAGTGAAGCCGGGCTTAACATTCAGTACTTC. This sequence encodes CANSEAGLNIQYF.